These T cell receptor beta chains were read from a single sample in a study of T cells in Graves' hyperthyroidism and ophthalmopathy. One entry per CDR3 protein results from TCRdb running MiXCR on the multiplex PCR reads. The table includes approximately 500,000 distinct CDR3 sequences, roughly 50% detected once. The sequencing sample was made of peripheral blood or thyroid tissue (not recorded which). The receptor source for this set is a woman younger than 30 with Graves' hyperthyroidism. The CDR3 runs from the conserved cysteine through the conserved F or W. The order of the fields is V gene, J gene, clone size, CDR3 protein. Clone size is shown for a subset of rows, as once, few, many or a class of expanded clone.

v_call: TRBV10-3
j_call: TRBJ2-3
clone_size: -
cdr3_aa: CASSPPGGWDTQYF

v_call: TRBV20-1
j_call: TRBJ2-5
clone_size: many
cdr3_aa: CSAHRDGRETQYF

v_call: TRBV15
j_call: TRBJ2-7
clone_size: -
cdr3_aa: CATSPNSGSGELYF

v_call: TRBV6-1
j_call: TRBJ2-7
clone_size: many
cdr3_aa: CASRVTADSSYEQYF

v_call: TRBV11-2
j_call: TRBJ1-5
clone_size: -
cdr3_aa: CASSQDWDRGPRQPQHF

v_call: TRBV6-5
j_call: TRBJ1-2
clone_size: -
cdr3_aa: CASSYTDRWDGYTF

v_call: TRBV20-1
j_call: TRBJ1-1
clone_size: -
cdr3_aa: CSARATGTGGTEAFF

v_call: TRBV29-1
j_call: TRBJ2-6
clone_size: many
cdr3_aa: CSVEERGSGANVLTF

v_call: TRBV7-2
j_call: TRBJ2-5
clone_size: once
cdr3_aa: CASSSLRREEETQYF

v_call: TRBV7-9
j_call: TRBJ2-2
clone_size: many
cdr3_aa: CASAVGETGELFF

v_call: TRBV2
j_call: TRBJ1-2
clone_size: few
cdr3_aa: CASRGGRRSVYGYTF

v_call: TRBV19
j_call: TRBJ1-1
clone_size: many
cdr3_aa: CASTNGDFPGGAFF

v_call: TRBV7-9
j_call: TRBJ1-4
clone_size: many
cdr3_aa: CASSTRTGAEKLFF

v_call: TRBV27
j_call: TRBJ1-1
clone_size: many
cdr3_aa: CASSGGAGGTEAFF

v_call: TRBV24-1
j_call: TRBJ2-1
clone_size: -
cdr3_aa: CATSQRLLNEQFF

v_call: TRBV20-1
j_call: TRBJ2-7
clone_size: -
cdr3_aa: CSVSGLAGVEQYF